A single sample is the source of the 30 T cell receptor beta chains below, sequenced in a study of regulatory T cells in long-lasting Graves disease listed by TCRdb under 2021. Explained via the paper, the time point label denotes: newly diagnosed GD, antithyroid drugs for less than 3 months. For both TCR sequencing and RNA sequencing, RNA was extracted from PBMCs using TRIzol. Libraries were built with multiplex PCR. Sequencing used an Illumina HiSeq 4000. CDR3 regions were amplified by Arm-PCR with iRepertoire HTBI primers to construct TCR beta libraries. TCRdb itself trimmed the public reads at Q25 with fastp, ran MiXCR and retained productive beta chains. Each entry is one CDR3 protein sequence, shown with its most common DNA and genes. The sample yields just over 600,000 distinct CDR3 sequences; roughly 16% were counted once. The ten largest clones add up to about 20% of the sample. This sample was shared with a second study, whose subject was T cells in Graves' hyperthyroidism and ophthalmopathy.

The sequenced sample was peripheral blood mononuclear cells (PBMCs), obtained at new diagnosis, from a patient treated with antithyroid drugs. The receptors were sampled from a woman in her twenties or thirties with Graves disease. Donor details come from another sample of the same person, matched by shared clones.

The J gene is TRBJ2-5, the V gene TRBV6-2 or TRBV6-3, with a weak D call TRBD2 (6 bases). The germline V and J ends were trimmed by 7 bases and 4 bases, with 22 bases remaining between them. The CDR3 is 16 amino acids. In germline, CDR1 is MNHEY, CDR2 SVGEGT. CDR3 in amino acids: CASTDPVVAGRETQYF. In nucleotides, the CDR3 is TGTGCCAGCACCGACCCTGTTGTGGCGGGGCGAGAGACCCAGTACTTC.

This clonotype was seen at least ten times. The CDR3 coding sequence is TGTGCCAGCAGCCGCGACAGAGAATATGGCTACACCTTC. Its translation is CASSRDREYGYTF. This chain links TRBV2 with TRBJ1-2, with a tentative D call TRBD1 (5 bases). Trimming removed 6 bases from V and 5 bases from J, with 13 bases in between. Germline V CDR1 and CDR2: SNHLY, FYNNEI. The CDR3 length is 13 residues.

Ten or more counts support this clonotype. The gene calls are TRBV2 and TRBJ2-5, with TRBD2 matching over 8 bases. J gave up 4 bases and V 6 bases, and 10 bases lay outside the gene matches. CDR1 and CDR2 (germline): SNHLY, FYNNEI. CDR3 length: 15 residues. CDR3 amino acids: CASRKREGTGETQYF. In DNA, the CDR3 is TGTGCCAGCAGAAAACGGGAGGGCACCGGAGAGACCCAGTACTTC. The full variable domain, rest sourced from reference TRBV2 and TRBJ2-5, is EPEVTQTPSHQVTQMGQEVILRCVPISNHLYFYWYRQILGQKVEFLVSFYNNEISEKSEIFDDQFSVERPDGSNFTLKIRSTKLEDSAMYFCASRKREGTGETQYFGPGTRLLVL.

The rearrangement joins TRBV7-9 to TRBJ2-7, with 8 positions matching TRBD2. The junction had 5 bases not matched to a gene; V was cut back by 1 base and J by 0 bases. The CDR3 totals 16 residues. From germline, CDR1 is SEHNR and CDR2 FQNEAQ (reference sequence). This CDR3 is CASSLVGSGISYEQYF. The CDR3 DNA is TGTGCCAGCAGCTTAGTGGGTAGCGGGATCTCCTACGAGCAGTACTTC.

This clonotype has a count of ten or more. The genes are TRBV11-2 and TRBJ2-7, with 13 bases that match TRBD2. Trimming at V came to 4 bases and at J to 6 bases, leaving 6 bases not matched to a gene. Germline CDR1 reads SGHAT; CDR2 reads FQNNGV. The CDR3 covers 15 residues. As DNA, the CDR3 is TGTGCCAGCAGCTCCACGGGACTAGCGGGATCCGAGCAGTACTTC. It is translated as CASSSTGLAGSEQYF.

The chain combines TRBV6-2 or TRBV6-3 with TRBJ1-4, with D tentatively TRBD1 (6 bases). The V and J ends lost 5 bases and 4 bases respectively, with 17 bases between them. Per germline, CDR1 MNHEY and CDR2 SVGEGT. The CDR3 totals 16 residues. CDR3 region: CASSEAAGVVNEKLFF. The CDR3 nucleotides read TGTGCCAGCAGTGAAGCCGCAGGGGTTGTTAATGAAAAACTGTTTTTT.

This clonotype came up many times. This chain joins TRBV6-2 or TRBV6-3 and TRBJ1-1; D gene unclear. CDR1 MNHEY and CDR2 SVGEGT come from the germline V gene. The CDR3 contains 16 residues. V lost 2 bases, J lost 0 bases, and 13 bases lay in between. CDR3 nucleotides: TGTGCCAGCAGTTACGGGAACGGACTCATGAACACTGAAGCTTTCTTT. Its protein is CASSYGNGLMNTEAFF.

Concerning this clonotype: A much larger clone differs from this one at a single base, so this may be a read error. J is TRBJ1-5 and V is TRBV28; TRBD1 matches at 9 bases. The CDR3 runs 14 residues. Germline CDR1 MDHEN, CDR2 SYDVKM. The J segment lost 5 bases and the V segment lost 5 bases, leaving 4 bases of the junction unmatched. CDR3 sequence reads: CASSRDREDQPQHF. CDR3 DNA: TGTGCCAGCAGTCGGGACAGGGAAGATCAGCCCCAGCATTTT.

This clonotype was recorded many times. The rearrangement uses TRBV28 and TRBJ2-4, with 10 positions matching TRBD2. Trimming took 5 bases from V and 6 from J; bases not matched to a gene: 10. CDR3 length: 16 residues. Germline V gene data show CDR1 as MDHEN and CDR2 as SYDVKM. The CDR3 nucleotides are TGTGCCAGCAGTACAGTAGCGGGAGGCAAAGGAAACATTCAGTACTTC. This codes for CASSTVAGGKGNIQYF. Looking up the rest from reference TRBV28 and TRBJ2-4 gives the full variable domain: DVKVTQSSRYLVKRTGEKVFLECVQDMDHENMFWYRQDPGLGLRLIYFSYDVKMKEKGDIPEGYSVSREKKERFSLILESASTNQTSMYLCASSTVAGGKGNIQYFGAGTRLSVL.

This clonotype was seen at least ten times. V and J are TRBV11-1 and TRBJ2-7; 7 bases are shared with TRBD2. Per the germline V gene, CDR1 is SGHAT and CDR2 is FQDESV (reference sequence). This CDR3 has 15 residues. Trimming removed 5 bases from V and 0 bases from J; junction bases left unmatched: 7. CDR3 in DNA: TGTGCCAGCAGCGTTTGGGGGGGGAGCTCCTACGAGCAGTACTTC. It translates to CASSVWGGSSYEQYF.

In its sample, this clonotype was seen many times. The J gene is TRBJ1-1, the V gene TRBV28; a possible D gene is TRBD1 (5 bases). This CDR3 contains 14 residues. Trimming removed 3 bases at V and 0 bases at J, with 8 bases between. From germline, CDR1 is MDHEN and CDR2 SYDVKM. The CDR3 region has the DNA TGTGCCAGCAGTTTTTGGGGGATGAACACTGAAGCTTTCTTT. Protein product: CASSFWGMNTEAFF.

This clonotype was seen many times. This chain joins TRBV5-1 and TRBJ1-6; 7 nucleotides match TRBD1. Germline V gene data show CDR1 as SGHRS and CDR2 as YFSETQ. The CDR3 has 14 residues. V dropped 0 bases and J dropped 10; count of bases not matched to a gene: 4. CDR3 sequence: CASSLGQGPSPLHF. In DNA form, the CDR3 reads TGCGCCAGCAGCTTGGGACAGGGTCCGTCACCCCTCCACTTT.

There are many counts of this clonotype. Compared with germline, one end of the junction differs, possibly owing to a read error. The chain employs TRBV5-1 and TRBJ1-2; no definite D call. The CDR3 sequence is 12 residues long. Germline CDR1 reads SGHRS; CDR2 reads YFSETQ. The CDR3 is CASSSSGNGYTF. CDR3 sequence (DNA): TGTGCCAGCAGTTCATCCGGGAACGGCTACACCTTC.

This clonotype appeared many times. The chain carries TRBV12-3 or TRBV12-4 and TRBJ2-1; 12 bases fit TRBD2. Trimming removed 4 bases from V and 8 bases from J; junction bases left unmatched: 6. This CDR3 is built from 15 residues. CDR3 sequence (DNA): TGTGCCAGCAGTTCGGGACTAGCGGGTTTGGATGAGCAGTTCTTC. It is translated as CASSSGLAGLDEQFF.

On this clonotype itself: A much larger clone lies one base from this, so it may be a read error. DNA of the CDR3: TGTGCCAGCAGCTTTTTCACTTTCCTTGGGGAGCAGTACTTC. Residues: CASSFFTFLGEQYF. The V gene is TRBV7-9, the J gene TRBJ2-7; D is undetermined. CDR3 length: 14 amino acids. The V gene lost 3 bases and the J gene lost 7 bases, with 16 bases spanning the gap. Germline V gene data show CDR1 as SEHNR and CDR2 as FQNEAQ (reference sequence). Filled out from reference TRBV7-9 and TRBJ2-7, the complete variable domain reads DTGVSQNPRHKITKRGQNVTFRCDPISEHNRLYWYRQTLGQGPEFLTYFQNEAQLEKSRLLSDRFSAERPKGSFSTLEIQRTEQGDSAMYLCASSFFTFLGEQYFGPGTRLTVT.

This clonotype was counted at least ten times. This chain uses TRBV6-2 or TRBV6-3 with TRBJ2-7; 11 bases match TRBD2. The junction had 7 bases not matched to a gene; V was cut back by 6 bases and J by 3 bases. The CDR3 sequence is 15 residues long. Looked up from germline, CDR1 is MNHEY and CDR2 is SVGEGT. DNA for the CDR3: TGTGCCAGCAGCCGGGCCGGGACTAGCGGCTACGAGCAGTACTTC. Protein: CASSRAGTSGYEQYF.

The chain is built from TRBV4-1 and TRBJ2-1; TRBD2 matches at 13 bases. Germline V gene sequence: CDR1 MGHRA, CDR2 YSYEKL. The CDR3 totals 17 residues. J was trimmed by 5 bases and V by 0 bases; bases with no gene match: 4. The CDR3 DNA reads TGCGCCAGCAGCCAAGATAGGACTAGCGGGAGTAACAATGAGCAGTTCTTC. Its translation: CASSQDRTSGSNNEQFF.

This clonotype was seen more than once but under ten times. The gene calls are TRBV4-1 and TRBJ2-7; 9 bases are a match to TRBD1. CDR1 MGHRA and CDR2 YSYEKL come from the germline V gene. The CDR3 length is 15 residues. The V and J ends lost 2 bases and 5 bases, in that order; junction bases with no gene match: 7. As DNA, the CDR3 is TGCGCCAGCAGCCAACCCGGGACAGGGACCCACGAGCAGTACTTC. It yields the protein CASSQPGTGTHEQYF.

This clonotype was seen at least ten times. This chain links TRBV6-1 with TRBJ1-2; TRBD1 might be the D (5 bases). The V end was cut by 5 bases, the J end by 4 bases, with 20 bases between. The CDR3 runs to 16 residues. Germline CDR1 MNHNS, CDR2 SASEGT. The CDR3 spells CASSTTRDGGSYGYTF. The CDR3 DNA reads as TGTGCCAGCAGTACAACCCGGGACGGCGGTAGCTATGGCTACACCTTC.

This clonotype was seen a few times. The rearrangement uses TRBV3-1 and TRBJ2-5; the D gene is possibly TRBD2 (5 bases). From germline, CDR1 is LGHDT and CDR2 YNNKEL (reference sequence). The CDR3 consists of 13 residues. V was cut by 8 bases and J by 1 base, with 11 bases left in between. CDR3 in amino acids: CASGGGLQETQYF. The CDR3 DNA is TGTGCCAGCGGTGGCGGACTCCAAGAGACCCAGTACTTC.

The table lists this clonotype with many counts. The V call is TRBV7-9, the J call TRBJ2-3, with no clear D. This CDR3 has 12 amino acids. V gave up 7 bases and J gave up 2 bases, with 7 bases separating them. Germline values: CDR1 SEHNR, CDR2 FQNEAQ (reference sequence). As DNA, the CDR3 is TGTGCCAGCAACAAACTCACAGATACGCAGTATTTT. This encodes CASNKLTDTQYF.

This clonotype was observed many times. The chain has TRBV29-1 and TRBJ1-2, with a tentative D call TRBD1 (6 bases). In germline, CDR1 is SQVTM, CDR2 ANQGSEA. V shed 7 bases and J shed 4 bases, with 10 bases lying between them. The CDR3 runs to 11 residues. CDR3 amino acids: CSAAGVYGYTF. DNA of the CDR3: TGCAGCGCCGCAGGGGTCTATGGCTACACCTTC.

This clonotype has at least ten counts. The V call is TRBV30, the J call TRBJ2-1, with TRBD2 matching 9 bases. The trim removed 6 bases at V and 12 bases at J, leaving 9 bases unmatched. This CDR3 is built from 12 residues. From germline, CDR1 is GTSNPN and CDR2 SVGIG (reference sequence). CDR3: CACHSGGRGQFF. The CDR3, as DNA: TGTGCCTGTCATTCGGGCGGGAGGGGGCAGTTCTTC.

This chain links TRBV15 with TRBJ2-1, with TRBD2 as a possible D gene (6 bases). The CDR3 runs to 15 residues. Germline assignment: CDR1 LNHNV and CDR2 YYDKDF (reference sequence). The germline V and J ends were trimmed by 3 bases and 7 bases, with 16 bases remaining between them. CDR3 protein: CATSRSLAKENEQFF. CDR3 coding DNA: TGTGCCACCAGCAGGTCCCTAGCGAAAGAGAATGAGCAGTTCTTC.

The table lists this clonotype with many counts. The chain links TRBV12-3 or TRBV12-4 to TRBJ1-6; 7 nucleotides line up with TRBD1. There are 14 residues in the CDR3. V gave up 4 bases and J gave up 10 bases; unmatched junction bases: 7. Written as DNA, the CDR3 is TGTGCCAGCAGTTACCGGGACAGAGGGTCACCCCTCCACTTT. Translated: CASSYRDRGSPLHF.

This clonotype was counted between two and nine times. V usage is TRBV20-1 and J usage is TRBJ1-1; D gene uncertain. From germline, CDR1 is DFQATT and CDR2 SNEGSKA (reference sequence). This CDR3 spans 14 amino acids. Trimming took off 1 base at V and 0 bases at J, with 9 bases between the two ends. CDR3 amino acids: CSARGGSLNTEAFF. For the CDR3, the DNA is TGCAGTGCTAGAGGTGGGTCACTGAACACTGAAGCTTTCTTT.

The chain employs TRBV6-1 and TRBJ1-1; D is perhaps TRBD1 (5 bases). The CDR3 covers 13 residues. V lost 7 bases and J lost 1, with 10 bases in between. Germline CDR1 is MNHNS and CDR2 is SASEGT. CDR3 sequence (DNA): TGTGCCAGCAAGGGGTGGAGGAACACTGAAGCTTTCTTT. This codes for CASKGWRNTEAFF.

The V call is TRBV5-6, the J call TRBJ2-3; unclear D gene. Germline V gene sequence: CDR1 SGHDT, CDR2 YYEEEE. This CDR3 is 11 amino acids long. V lost 4 bases and J 5 bases, leaving 5 bases between the germline ends. For the CDR3, the DNA is TGTGCCAGCAGCACCCGAGATACGCAGTATTTT. Protein sequence: CASSTRDTQYF.

This clonotype was seen ten or more times. The V and J genes are TRBV7-8 and TRBJ1-2; D might be TRBD1 (6 bases). This CDR3 comprises 13 residues. Per the germline V gene, CDR1 is SGHVS and CDR2 is FQNEAQ. Trimming pared 5 bases from V and 5 bases from J, leaving 12 bases between. Here the CDR3 reads CASSLSGVYGYTF. As DNA, the CDR3 is TGTGCCAGCAGCCTATCAGGGGTTTATGGCTACACCTTC. Full variable domain (rest looked up from reference TRBV7-8 and TRBJ1-2): GAGVSQSPRYKVAKRGQDVALRCDPISGHVSLFWYQQALGQGPEFLTYFQNEAQLDKSGLPSDRFFAERPEGSVSTLKIQRTQQEDSAVYLCASSLSGVYGYTFGSGTRLTVV.

This clonotype was seen ten or more times. This chain links TRBV19 with TRBJ1-2; 8 bases line up with TRBD1. Per germline, CDR1 LNHDA and CDR2 SQIVND (reference sequence). This CDR3 has 17 residues. Unmatched junction bases numbered 19, after V lost 10 bases and J lost 3 bases. CDR3 amino acids: CAIQGAGSLYPYYGYTF. The CDR3 coding sequence is TGTGCCATCCAGGGGGCCGGATCCCTCTACCCTTACTATGGCTACACCTTC.